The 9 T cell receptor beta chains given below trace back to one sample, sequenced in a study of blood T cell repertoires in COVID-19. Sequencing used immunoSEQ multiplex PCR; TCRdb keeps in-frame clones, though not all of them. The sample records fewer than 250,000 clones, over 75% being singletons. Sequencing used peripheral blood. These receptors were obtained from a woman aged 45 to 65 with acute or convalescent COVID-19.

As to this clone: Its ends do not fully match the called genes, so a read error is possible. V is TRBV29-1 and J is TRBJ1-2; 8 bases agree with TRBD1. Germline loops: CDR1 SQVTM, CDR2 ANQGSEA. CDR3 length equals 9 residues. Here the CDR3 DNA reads TGCAGCGTTGGGGGACAGGCTATCTTC. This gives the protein CSVGGQAIF. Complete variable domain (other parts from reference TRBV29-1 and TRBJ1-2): SAVISQKPSRDICQRGTSLTIQCQVDSQVTMMFWYRQQPGQSLTLIATANQGSEATYESGFVIDKFPISRPNLTFSTLTVSNMSPEDSSIYLCSVGGQAIFGSGTRLTVV.

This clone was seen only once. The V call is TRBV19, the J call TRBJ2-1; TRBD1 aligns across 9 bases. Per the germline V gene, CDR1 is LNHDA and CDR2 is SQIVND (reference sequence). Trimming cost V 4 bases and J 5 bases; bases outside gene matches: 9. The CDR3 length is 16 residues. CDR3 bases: TGTGCCAGTAGTACGGACAGGGGAATTGTGAACAATGAGCAGTTCTTC. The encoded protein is CASSTDRGIVNNEQFF.

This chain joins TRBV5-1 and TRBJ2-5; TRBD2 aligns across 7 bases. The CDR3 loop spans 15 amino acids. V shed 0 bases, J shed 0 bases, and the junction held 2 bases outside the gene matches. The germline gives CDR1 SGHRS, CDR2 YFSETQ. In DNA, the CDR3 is TGCGCCAGCAGCTTGGAAGGACTAGACCAAGAGACCCAGTACTTC. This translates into CASSLEGLDQETQYF.

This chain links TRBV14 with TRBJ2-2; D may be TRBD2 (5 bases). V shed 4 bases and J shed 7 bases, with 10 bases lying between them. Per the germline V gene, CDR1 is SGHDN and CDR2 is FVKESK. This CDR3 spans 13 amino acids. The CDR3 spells CASSPSGIGELFF. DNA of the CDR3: TGTGCCAGCAGCCCCTCGGGGATCGGGGAGCTGTTTTTT.

CDR3 in amino acids: CASRSGQLANQPQHF. The CDR3 coding sequence is TGTGCCAGCAGATCGGGACAGCTCGCAAATCAGCCCCAGCATTTT. The chain couples TRBV6-5 to TRBJ1-5, with 7 bases fitting TRBD1. J gave up 4 bases and V 6 bases, and 9 bases lay outside the gene matches. Germline assignment: CDR1 MNHEY and CDR2 SVGAGI. This CDR3 contains 15 residues.

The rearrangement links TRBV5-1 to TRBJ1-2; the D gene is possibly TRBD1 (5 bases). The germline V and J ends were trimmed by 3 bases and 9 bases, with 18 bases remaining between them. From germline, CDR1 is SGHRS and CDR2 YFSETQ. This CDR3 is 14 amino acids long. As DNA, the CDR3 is TGCGCCAGCAGCTCAGGGAATATGGAAGGAAGCTACACCTTC. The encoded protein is CASSSGNMEGSYTF.

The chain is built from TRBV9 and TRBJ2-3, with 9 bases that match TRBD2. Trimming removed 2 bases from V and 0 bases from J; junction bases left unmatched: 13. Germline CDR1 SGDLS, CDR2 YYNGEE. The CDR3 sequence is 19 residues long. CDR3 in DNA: TGTGCCAGCAGCGTCATGACTAGCGGATTTTTAGGGAGCACAGATACGCAGTATTTT. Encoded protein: CASSVMTSGFLGSTDTQYF.

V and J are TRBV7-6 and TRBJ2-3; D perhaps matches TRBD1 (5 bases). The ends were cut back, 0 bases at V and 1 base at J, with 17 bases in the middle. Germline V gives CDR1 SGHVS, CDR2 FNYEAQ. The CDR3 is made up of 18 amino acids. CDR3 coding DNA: TGTGCCAGCAGCTTAGCGCCCATGGACACGTTTCGCACAGATACGCAGTATTTT. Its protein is CASSLAPMDTFRTDTQYF.

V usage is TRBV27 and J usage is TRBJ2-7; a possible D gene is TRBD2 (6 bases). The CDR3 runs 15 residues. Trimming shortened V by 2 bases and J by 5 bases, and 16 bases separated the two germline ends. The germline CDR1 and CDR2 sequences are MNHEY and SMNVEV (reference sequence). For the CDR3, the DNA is TGTGCCAGCAGTTTAATTGGCAGGGAGGAAGACGAGCAGTACTTC. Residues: CASSLIGREEDEQYF.